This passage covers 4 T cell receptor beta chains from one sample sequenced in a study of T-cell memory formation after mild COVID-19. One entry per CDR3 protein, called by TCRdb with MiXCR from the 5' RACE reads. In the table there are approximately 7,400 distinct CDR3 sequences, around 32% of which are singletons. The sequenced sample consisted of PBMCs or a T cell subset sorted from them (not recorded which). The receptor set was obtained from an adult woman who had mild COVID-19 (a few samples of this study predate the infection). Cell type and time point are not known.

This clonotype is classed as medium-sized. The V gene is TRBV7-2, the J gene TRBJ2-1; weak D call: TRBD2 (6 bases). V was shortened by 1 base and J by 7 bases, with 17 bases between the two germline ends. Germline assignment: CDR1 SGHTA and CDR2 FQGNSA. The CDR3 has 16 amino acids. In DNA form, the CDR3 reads TGTGCCAGCAGCTTAGGTTTAGCCCTAGCGATGAATGAGCAGTTCTTC. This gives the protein CASSLGLALAMNEQFF. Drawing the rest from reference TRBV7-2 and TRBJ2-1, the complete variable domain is GAGVSQSPSNKVTEKGKDVELRCDPISGHTALYWYRQSLGQGLEFLIYFQGNSAPDKSGLPSDRFSAERTGGSVSTLTIQRTQQEDSAVYLCASSLGLALAMNEQFFGPGTRLTVL.

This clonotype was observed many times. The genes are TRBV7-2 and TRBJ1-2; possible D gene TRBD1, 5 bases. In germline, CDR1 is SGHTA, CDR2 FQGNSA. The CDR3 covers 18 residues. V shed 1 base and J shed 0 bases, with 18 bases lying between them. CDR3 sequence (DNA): TGTGCCAGCAGCTTAGTAGCGGGGACTCGTAGTACTAACTATGGCTACACCTTC. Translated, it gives CASSLVAGTRSTNYGYTF.

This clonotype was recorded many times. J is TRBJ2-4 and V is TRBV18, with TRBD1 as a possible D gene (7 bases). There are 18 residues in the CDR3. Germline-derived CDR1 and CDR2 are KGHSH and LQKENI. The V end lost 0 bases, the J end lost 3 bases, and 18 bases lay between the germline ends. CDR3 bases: TGTGCCAGCTCACCACCGGGTCAGGGGGGATTTGTCAAAAACATTCAGTACTTC. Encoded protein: CASSPPGQGGFVKNIQYF.

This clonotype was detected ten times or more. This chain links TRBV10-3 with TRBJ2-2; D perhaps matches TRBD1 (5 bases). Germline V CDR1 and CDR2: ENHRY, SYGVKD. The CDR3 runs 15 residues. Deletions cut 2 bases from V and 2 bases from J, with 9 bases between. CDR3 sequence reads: CAISERQGNTGELFF. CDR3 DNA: TGTGCCATCAGTGAGAGGCAGGGTAACACCGGGGAGCTGTTTTTT.